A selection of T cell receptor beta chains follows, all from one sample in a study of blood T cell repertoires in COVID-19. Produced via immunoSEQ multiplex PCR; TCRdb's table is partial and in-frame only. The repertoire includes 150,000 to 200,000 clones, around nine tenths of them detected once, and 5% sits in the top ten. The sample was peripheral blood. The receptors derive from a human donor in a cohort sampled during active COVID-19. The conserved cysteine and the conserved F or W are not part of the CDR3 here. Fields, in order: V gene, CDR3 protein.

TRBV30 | AWRVPGGYGYT
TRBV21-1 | ASSNYGNEQF
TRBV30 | AWSVSRFRGTEAF
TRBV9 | ASSPRGRDEAF
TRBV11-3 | ASSLQGAGQETQY
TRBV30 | AWSERRSTTNEKLF
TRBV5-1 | ASSSGGTFYEQY
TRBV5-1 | ASSQGLAGAIQETQY
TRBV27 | ASSFGGGSRNEQF
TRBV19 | ASSILSGGRNEQF
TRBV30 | AWSAADRRGYGYT
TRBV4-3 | ASSQDLAGGFYEQY
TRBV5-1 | ASSLSGTGGDEQY
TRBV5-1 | ASSPTGDESYNSPLH
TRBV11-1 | ASSDRGTSYEQY
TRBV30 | AWLAAEGLEQF
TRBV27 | ASSLVTGSYEQY
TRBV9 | ASSASGYGYT
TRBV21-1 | ASSKALRDRGNYGYT
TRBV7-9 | ASSRGQGKDTEAF
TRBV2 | ASSEGLGFYEQY
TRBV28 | ASSTYSRHEQY
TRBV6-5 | ASRPSGLYNEQF
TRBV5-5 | ASSFGGGNTGELF
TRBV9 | ASSVGPDNSSAF
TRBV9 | ASSPGTAEWNTEAF
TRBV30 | AWSTRTEGYEQY
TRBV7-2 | ASSLGATGAYEQY
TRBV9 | ASSALSDTQY
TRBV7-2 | ASSLGAGGHQPQH
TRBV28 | ASSFLSGRQETQY